Included here is one TCR beta chain sequence, with context. As yet, its antigen is unknown. The data were taken from a study of cytomegalovirus exposure and HLA in healthy donors. Study outcomes and limitations: There was a cluster of highly shared sequence variants that was likely a sequencing artifact. Being productive about 90% or about 30% of the time was typical of most TCR beta V segments in an earlier analysis. Generally TCR sequences proved uncommon, though certain public TCRs appeared in numerous donors. Presence/absence analyses assumed roughly uniform sequencing depth across donors.

The primer mix had 60 Vbeta and 13 Jbeta primers. Repertoires were generated with immunoSEQ multiplex PCR, while TCRdb's copy carries only in-frame clones and drops some. The top ten clones hold 4% to 5% of a sample with fewer than 150,000 clones, 70% to 85% of them seen once. V gave up 4 bases and J gave up 3 bases; unmatched junction bases: 9. Germline V CDR1 and CDR2: SGHDN, FVKESK. The CDR3 spans 16 residues. The chain uses TRBV14 and TRBJ1-2; 9 bases are shared with TRBD1. The sequenced sample was PBMCs. The sequence derives from a man aged 50-59 years in good health and CMV-seropositive. CDR3 bases: TGTGCCAGCAGCCCGGACAGGGGCTTTCGTCACTATGGCTACACCTTC. Translated, it gives CASSPDRGFRHYGYTF.